The clone carrying this TCR beta chain was detected only a few times. Its antigen remains unknown. The data belong to a study of response to subunit inactivated influenza vaccine. Study-wide results and limits: Authors suggested each seasonal flu vaccination may recruit only limited numbers of new T cells.

TCRdb recomputed calls from the RT-PCR reads with MiXCR, one row per CDR3 protein. The sample contains a few hundred thousand distinct CDR3 sequences, approximately 9.9% of which appear only once. The length of the CDR3 is 16 residues. The V and J ends lost 1 base and 2 bases respectively, with 11 bases between them. The germline gives CDR1 SGHAT, CDR2 FQNNGV. V usage is TRBV11-2 and J usage is TRBJ2-2, with a tentative D call TRBD1 (6 bases). This specimen was PBMCs from blood, taken around seven weeks after vaccination. This sequence was found in a man aged 50 to 60 who received an inactivated influenza vaccine. The DNA of the CDR3 is TGTGCCAGCAGCTTAGGTGCAGGGGCCAACACCGGGGAGCTGTTTTTT. Translation: CASSLGAGANTGELFF.